These T cell receptor beta chains were read from a single sample in a study of blood T cell repertoires in COVID-19. The assay was immunoSEQ multiplex PCR, and TCRdb's table has in-frame clones only and misses some. The table includes approximately 300,000 clones, over 80% detected once. Sequenced sample: peripheral blood. The receptors here all came from a woman in her 50s with active or convalescent COVID-19. The CDR3 runs from the conserved cysteine through the conserved F or W. D genes are given only for firm matches. The size field is filled for only some rows; it gives once, few, many or a size class.

J: TRBJ1-2
size: .
D: TRBD1
V: TRBV2
CDR3: CASRERDRGYGYTF
DNA: TGTGCCAGCAGAGAAAGAGACAGGGGTTATGGCTACACCTTC

J: TRBJ1-1
size: .
D: .
V: TRBV14
CDR3: CASSAGSTEAFF
DNA: TGTGCCAGCAGCGCAGGGTCCACTGAAGCTTTCTTT

J: TRBJ2-7
size: .
D: .
V: TRBV28
CDR3: CASSLLTPRRDMQYF
DNA: TGTGCCAGCAGTTTACTGACGCCACGGAGGGATATGCAGTACTTC

J: TRBJ2-1
size: .
D: .
V: TRBV19
CDR3: CASSDPSDLRDEQFF
DNA: TGTGCCAGTAGCGACCCATCTGACTTGAGAGATGAGCAGTTCTTC

J: TRBJ1-5
size: .
D: .
V: TRBV3-1/TRBV3-2
CDR3: CASSQGSGWGQGQPQHF
DNA: TGTGCCAGCAGCCAAGGGTCTGGGTGGGGGCAGGGGCAGCCCCAGCATTTT

J: TRBJ2-7
size: .
D: TRBD1
V: TRBV6-5
CDR3: CASSSSGGAREQYF
DNA: TGTGCCAGCAGTTCCTCAGGGGGCGCGAGGGAGCAGTACTTC

J: TRBJ1-1
size: .
D: .
V: TRBV9
CDR3: CASSVESDTEAFF
DNA: TGTGCCAGCAGCGTAGAATCCGACACTGAAGCTTTCTTT

J: TRBJ2-5
size: .
D: .
V: TRBV5-6
CDR3: CASSLGPGVQETQYF
DNA: TGTGCCAGCAGCTTGGGACCGGGGGTCCAAGAGACCCAGTACTTC

J: TRBJ2-2
size: .
D: .
V: TRBV24-1
CDR3: CATRRGAGELFF
DNA: TGTGCCACCCGGCGGGGTGCCGGGGAGCTGTTTTTT

J: TRBJ2-7
size: .
D: .
V: TRBV9
CDR3: CASSAKADYSYEQYF
DNA: TGTGCCAGCAGCGCAAAAGCGGACTACTCCTACGAGCAGTACTTC

J: TRBJ1-2
size: .
D: TRBD1
V: TRBV28
CDR3: CASSSPSAGTERNGYTF
DNA: TGTGCCAGCAGTTCCCCAAGCGCAGGGACAGAGAGAAATGGCTACACCTTC

J: TRBJ1-1
size: .
D: TRBD1
V: TRBV4-1
CDR3: CASSRGTGPMNTEAFF
DNA: TGCGCCAGCAGCCGAGGGACAGGGCCTATGAACACTGAAGCTTTCTTT

J: TRBJ1-2
size: .
D: TRBD1
V: TRBV2
CDR3: CASLFQGAGGYTF
DNA: TGTGCCAGCCTCTTTCAGGGGGCCGGTGGCTACACCTTC

J: TRBJ1-2
size: few
D: TRBD1
V: TRBV19
CDR3: CASGDRVLGYTF
DNA: TGTGCCAGCGGGGACAGGGTCCTTGGCTACACCTTC

J: TRBJ2-3
size: .
D: TRBD1
V: TRBV19
CDR3: CASSRTGGTDTQYF
DNA: TGTGCCAGTAGCCGGACAGGGGGCACAGATACGCAGTATTTT

J: TRBJ2-7
size: .
D: TRBD2
V: TRBV10-3
CDR3: CATRTSGTYEQYF
DNA: TGTGCCACTAGGACTAGCGGGACCTACGAGCAGTACTTC

J: TRBJ1-2
size: .
D: .
V: TRBV5-4
CDR3: CASSLRVLGDYGYTF
DNA: TGTGCCAGCAGCCTGCGGGTTTTAGGTGACTATGGCTACACCTTC

J: TRBJ1-2
size: .
D: .
V: TRBV2
CDR3: CASRLTGDYGYTF
DNA: TGTGCCAGCAGGCTGACAGGCGACTATGGCTACACCTTC

J: TRBJ2-7
size: once
D: TRBD2
V: TRBV27
CDR3: CASKRAGGRSYEQYF
DNA: TGTGCCAGCAAAAGAGCGGGAGGCCGCTCCTACGAGCAGTACTTC

J: TRBJ1-2
size: once
D: TRBD1
V: TRBV19
CDR3: CASDGTGRRFNYGYTF
DNA: TGTGCCAGTGACGGGACAGGCCGAAGGTTTAACTATGGCTACACCTTC

J: TRBJ2-2
size: .
D: .
V: TRBV28
CDR3: CASLPPGTGELFF
DNA: TGTGCCAGCTTACCCCCAGGCACCGGGGAGCTGTTTTTT

J: TRBJ1-3
size: .
D: .
V: TRBV19
CDR3: CASSTRSGVSGNTIYF
DNA: TGTGCCAGTAGTACTCGATCGGGGGTCTCTGGAAACACCATATATTTT

J: TRBJ2-7
size: once
D: TRBD2
V: TRBV6-6
CDR3: CASSSGTSGYEQYF
DNA: TGTGCCAGCAGTTCCGGGACTAGCGGCTACGAGCAGTACTTC

J: TRBJ2-1
size: .
D: TRBD2
V: TRBV5-6
CDR3: CASSLGLAGVYNEQFF
DNA: TGTGCCAGCAGCTTGGGGCTAGCGGGAGTCTACAATGAGCAGTTCTTC

J: TRBJ2-3
size: .
D: TRBD2
V: TRBV19
CDR3: CASSIKAGGADTQYF
DNA: TGTGCCAGTAGTATAAAAGCGGGAGGGGCAGATACGCAGTATTTT